A selection of T cell receptor beta chains follows, all from one sample in a study of radiation and T cells in renal cell carcinoma. Repertoires were generated with immunoSEQ multiplex PCR, while TCRdb's copy carries only in-frame clones and drops some. The sample yields over 60,000 clones, 83% seen once. The sequencing here drew on blood, taken from a patient whose treatment included radiotherapy and nephrectomy. The receptor set was obtained from a woman aged 55-70 years with renal cell carcinoma. CDR3s include the opening cysteine and the closing phenylalanine or tryptophan. Fields, in order: D gene, clone size, J gene, V gene, CDR3 protein, CDR3 DNA. The D gene is left open where the match is weak. Clone size is given for some rows only: seen once, a few or many times, or a class if the clone is expanded.

D gene: .
clone size: once
J gene: TRBJ2-1
V gene: TRBV25-1
CDR3 protein: CASSAVREQFF
CDR3 DNA: TGTGCCAGCAGTGCAGTACGTGAGCAGTTCTTC

D gene: .
clone size: .
J gene: TRBJ1-4
V gene: TRBV6-6
CDR3 protein: CASTGSRNEKLFF
CDR3 DNA: TGTGCCAGCACAGGGTCAAGAAATGAAAAACTGTTTTTT

D gene: .
clone size: .
J gene: TRBJ1-2
V gene: TRBV19
CDR3 protein: CASSIAGVGLNANYGYTF
CDR3 DNA: TGTGCCAGTAGTATCGCAGGGGTCGGCCTTAACGCTAACTATGGCTACACCTTC

D gene: .
clone size: few
J gene: TRBJ2-1
V gene: TRBV7-3
CDR3 protein: CASSPGLAIDEQFF
CDR3 DNA: TGTGCCAGCAGCCCGGGGCTAGCGATCGATGAGCAGTTCTTC

D gene: TRBD2
clone size: .
J gene: TRBJ2-7
V gene: TRBV18
CDR3 protein: CASSNGGGEWYEQYF
CDR3 DNA: TGTGCCAGCTCTAACGGCGGGGGGGAGTGGTACGAGCAGTACTTC

D gene: .
clone size: .
J gene: TRBJ1-5
V gene: TRBV28
CDR3 protein: CASFKTGRKNQPQHF
CDR3 DNA: TGTGCCAGCTTCAAGACGGGGAGAAAGAATCAGCCCCAGCATTTT

D gene: .
clone size: few
J gene: TRBJ1-1
V gene: TRBV28
CDR3 protein: CASSLLTALGEAFF
CDR3 DNA: TGTGCCAGCAGTTTGCTGACGGCCTTGGGTGAAGCTTTCTTT

D gene: TRBD2
clone size: .
J gene: TRBJ2-7
V gene: TRBV11-1
CDR3 protein: CASSRGRTNEQYF
CDR3 DNA: TGTGCCAGCAGCCGCGGGAGAACCAACGAGCAGTACTTC

D gene: .
clone size: .
J gene: TRBJ1-1
V gene: TRBV5-1
CDR3 protein: CASSLNGDTEAFF
CDR3 DNA: TGCGCCAGCAGCTTGAACGGGGACACTGAAGCTTTCTTT

D gene: TRBD1
clone size: .
J gene: TRBJ2-6
V gene: TRBV11-2
CDR3 protein: CASSHVAGGTGANVLTF
CDR3 DNA: TGTGCCAGCAGCCACGTGGCAGGGGGCACTGGGGCCAACGTCCTGACTTTC

D gene: TRBD2
clone size: .
J gene: TRBJ2-1
V gene: TRBV19
CDR3 protein: CASSIAATSGRGGTSEQFF
CDR3 DNA: TGTGCCAGTAGTATAGCAGCGACTAGCGGGAGGGGGGGTACAAGTGAGCAGTTCTTC

D gene: .
clone size: few
J gene: TRBJ1-5
V gene: TRBV19
CDR3 protein: CASSSQRGRGNQPQHF
CDR3 DNA: TGTGCCAGTAGTAGTCAGAGGGGGAGAGGCAATCAGCCCCAGCATTTT

D gene: .
clone size: .
J gene: TRBJ1-1
V gene: TRBV19
CDR3 protein: CASSPRYTEAFF
CDR3 DNA: TGTGCCAGTAGTCCCCGGTACACTGAAGCTTTCTTT

D gene: .
clone size: .
J gene: TRBJ2-3
V gene: TRBV21-1
CDR3 protein: CASSKILIQGHGTDTQYF
CDR3 DNA: TGTGCCAGCAGCAAAATCCTAATACAGGGTCACGGGACAGATACGCAGTATTTT

D gene: .
clone size: .
J gene: TRBJ2-2
V gene: TRBV7-9
CDR3 protein: CASSSRTGRATGELFF
CDR3 DNA: TGTGCCAGCAGCTCCCGGACAGGGAGGGCCACCGGGGAGCTGTTTTTT

D gene: TRBD2
clone size: .
J gene: TRBJ2-1
V gene: TRBV30
CDR3 protein: CAWSVHPGTSGRSGNEQFF
CDR3 DNA: TGTGCCTGGAGTGTACACCCGGGGACTAGCGGGAGGTCGGGTAATGAGCAGTTCTTC

D gene: .
clone size: .
J gene: TRBJ1-1
V gene: TRBV5-1
CDR3 protein: CASSLGVGVNTEAFF
CDR3 DNA: TGCGCCAGCAGCTTGGGAGTCGGAGTGAACACTGAAGCTTTCTTT

D gene: TRBD2
clone size: .
J gene: TRBJ2-7
V gene: TRBV11-2
CDR3 protein: CASSLGPGGEGFEQYF
CDR3 DNA: TGTGCCAGCAGCTTAGGCCCGGGGGGGGAGGGCTTCGAGCAGTACTTC

D gene: .
clone size: .
J gene: TRBJ2-1
V gene: TRBV11-3
CDR3 protein: CASSFEDEQFF
CDR3 DNA: TGTGCCAGCAGCTTCGAGGATGAGCAGTTCTTC

D gene: TRBD2
clone size: .
J gene: TRBJ2-5
V gene: TRBV27
CDR3 protein: CASSRNRRGGQETQYF
CDR3 DNA: TGTGCCAGCAGTCGAAATAGGCGGGGGGGGCAAGAGACCCAGTACTTC

D gene: TRBD1
clone size: .
J gene: TRBJ1-1
V gene: TRBV30
CDR3 protein: CACTGTGMFKAFF
CDR3 DNA: TGTGCCTGCACGGGGACAGGGATGTTTAAAGCTTTCTTT

D gene: .
clone size: .
J gene: TRBJ2-1
V gene: TRBV19
CDR3 protein: CASSIDGTGWGEQFF
CDR3 DNA: TGTGCCAGTAGTATAGATGGCACAGGGTGGGGTGAGCAGTTCTTC

D gene: TRBD1
clone size: .
J gene: TRBJ2-5
V gene: TRBV7-2
CDR3 protein: CASSYLGTGRGETQYF
CDR3 DNA: TGTGCCAGCAGCTACCTGGGGACAGGGCGGGGAGAGACCCAGTACTTC

D gene: .
clone size: .
J gene: TRBJ2-5
V gene: TRBV4-2
CDR3 protein: CASSQDRRETQYF
CDR3 DNA: TGTGCCAGCAGCCAAGACCGGAGAGAGACCCAGTACTTC

D gene: TRBD1
clone size: .
J gene: TRBJ2-5
V gene: TRBV5-1
CDR3 protein: CASSFVYGTASQETQYF
CDR3 DNA: TGCGCCAGCAGCTTCGTTTATGGGACAGCTTCACAAGAGACCCAGTACTTC

D gene: .
clone size: .
J gene: TRBJ2-1
V gene: TRBV27
CDR3 protein: CASSPRTDSYNEQFF
CDR3 DNA: TGTGCCAGCAGTCCCCGGACGGACTCCTACAATGAGCAGTTCTTC

D gene: .
clone size: .
J gene: TRBJ1-2
V gene: TRBV5-4
CDR3 protein: CASSLQGIYTF
CDR3 DNA: TGTGCCAGCAGCTTACAGGGAATCTACACCTTC

D gene: .
clone size: .
J gene: TRBJ1-6
V gene: TRBV10-1
CDR3 protein: CASRGVLRPLISPLHF
CDR3 DNA: TGCGCCAGCAGGGGGGTTTTAAGACCCTTGATTTCACCCCTCCACTTT

D gene: TRBD1
clone size: .
J gene: TRBJ2-7
V gene: TRBV27
CDR3 protein: CASSFTGVFLPSSYEQYF
CDR3 DNA: TGTGCCAGCAGTTTCACAGGGGTATTTCTACCTAGCTCCTACGAGCAGTACTTC

D gene: .
clone size: .
J gene: TRBJ1-2
V gene: TRBV6-5
CDR3 protein: CASRLFSGPYGYTF
CDR3 DNA: TGTGCCAGCAGGTTGTTTTCTGGACCTTATGGCTACACCTTC

D gene: TRBD1
clone size: .
J gene: TRBJ1-6
V gene: TRBV15
CDR3 protein: CATSGERTGTGNSPLHF
CDR3 DNA: TGTGCCACCAGCGGAGAGAGAACCGGGACAGGGAATTCACCCCTCCACTTT

D gene: .
clone size: .
J gene: TRBJ1-1
V gene: TRBV4-1
CDR3 protein: CASSQTDGSRTEAFF
CDR3 DNA: TGCGCCAGCAGCCAAACCGACGGATCGAGGACTGAAGCTTTCTTT

D gene: TRBD2
clone size: .
J gene: TRBJ2-4
V gene: TRBV2
CDR3 protein: CASKPLAGGRAKNIQYF
CDR3 DNA: TGTGCCAGCAAGCCCCTAGCGGGGGGGAGGGCCAAAAACATTCAGTACTTC

D gene: .
clone size: .
J gene: TRBJ2-3
V gene: TRBV5-1
CDR3 protein: CASSLSGNRDTQYF
CDR3 DNA: TGCGCCAGCAGTCTGTCCGGGAACCGAGATACGCAGTATTTT

D gene: .
clone size: few
J gene: TRBJ1-5
V gene: TRBV19
CDR3 protein: CASREAGPLSNQPQHF
CDR3 DNA: TGTGCCAGTAGAGAGGCAGGGCCCCTCAGCAATCAGCCCCAGCATTTT

D gene: .
clone size: .
J gene: TRBJ2-2
V gene: TRBV5-1
CDR3 protein: CASSVQGENTGELFF
CDR3 DNA: TGCGCCAGCAGCGTACAGGGTGAGAACACCGGGGAGCTGTTTTTT